The 31 T cell receptor beta chains below all came from one sample that was sequenced in a study of control samples from healthy donors and cancer patients. TCRdb's copy holds only in-frame clones and misses some; the assay was immunoSEQ multiplex PCR. The repertoire holds about 34,000 clones, with roughly 86% as singletons. The sample was PBMCs. The receptors derive from a woman between 40 and 55 years old with lung cancer.

This rearrangement joins TRBV20-1 to TRBJ1-4; perhaps TRBD1 as D (6 bases). V lost 2 bases to trimming and J lost 8 bases, with 6 bases between them. The CDR3 has 11 residues. Germline V CDR1 and CDR2: DFQATT, SNEGSKA (reference sequence). The CDR3 region has the DNA TGCAGTGCTAGAACAGGGGAAAAACTGTTTTTT. This codes for CSARTGEKLFF.

Note on this clone: At one of its ends the junction is not consistent with the germline gene, which may arise from a read error. The rearrangement joins TRBV18 to TRBJ1-6, with 7 bases lining up with TRBD1. Germline V gives CDR1 KGHSH, CDR2 LQKENI. This CDR3 comprises 15 residues. The CDR3 DNA is TGTGCCGGCTCACCCCGGGACAGAGGAAATTCACCCCTCCACTTT. This gives the protein CAGSPRDRGNSPLHF. Filled out from reference TRBV18 and TRBJ1-6, the complete variable domain reads NAGVMQNPRHLVRRRGQEARLRCSPMKGHSHVYWYRQLPEEGLKFMVYLQKENIIDESGMPKERFSAEFPKEGPSILRIQQVVRGDSAAYFCAGSPRDRGNSPLHFGNGTRLTVT.

Only one count was recorded for this clone. This chain links TRBV28 with TRBJ1-3; unclear D gene. Germline assignment: CDR1 MDHEN and CDR2 SYDVKM. The CDR3 extends over 14 amino acids. V was trimmed by 6 bases and J by 0 bases, leaving 9 bases between them. The chain's CDR3 is CASRVLASGNTIYF. The CDR3, as DNA: TGTGCCAGCAGAGTACTGGCCTCTGGAAACACCATATATTTT.

This rearrangement joins TRBV18 to TRBJ1-4; 8 nucleotides match TRBD1. The CDR3 covers 14 residues. J lost 4 bases, V lost 5 bases, and 3 bases had no gene match. Germline CDR1 and CDR2: KGHSH and LQKENI. The CDR3 reads CASSATGDNEKLFF. Written as DNA, the CDR3 is TGTGCCAGCTCAGCGACAGGGGATAATGAAAAACTGTTTTTT.

This clone was recorded a few times. The rearrangement links TRBV6-6 to TRBJ1-5; D may be TRBD1 (6 bases). The CDR3 loop spans 14 amino acids. Trimming took off 0 bases at V and 6 bases at J, with 9 bases between the two ends. Germline V gene lookup returns CDR1 MNHNY and CDR2 SVGAGI (reference sequence). The CDR3 region has the DNA TGTGCCAGCAGTTACTCGACAGGTCCTCAGCCCCAGCATTTT. Protein: CASSYSTGPQPQHF.

CDR3 in DNA: TGTGCCAGAAGCTTGGACTATGCCAGCGGGGGGCCTCCACAAGAGACCCAGTACTTC. Translating it yields CARSLDYASGGPPQETQYF. The V gene is TRBV5-3, the J gene TRBJ2-5, with TRBD2 identical over 9 bases. TRBV5-3 is an ORF, and what it does is uncertain. V shed 0 bases and J 2 bases; nucleotides not matched to a gene: 14. The CDR3 loop spans 19 amino acids.

CDR3 residues: CASSGETGYSPLHF. DNA of the CDR3: TGTGCCAGCAGTGGCGAGACAGGCTATTCACCCCTCCACTTT. The genes are TRBV2 and TRBJ1-6; possibly TRBD1 for D (6 bases). Germline V gene sequence: CDR1 SNHLY, CDR2 FYNNEI. The CDR3 loop spans 14 amino acids. V dropped 4 bases and J dropped 8 bases, with 12 bases sitting between them.

The genes are TRBV10-3 and TRBJ1-2; 9 bases are shared with TRBD1. The trim removed 4 bases at V and 13 bases at J, leaving 4 bases unmatched. In germline, CDR1 is ENHRY, CDR2 SYGVKD. The CDR3 sequence is 11 residues long. The CDR3 nucleotides read TGTGCCATCAGTGGGACAGGGGCAGCCACCTTC. This sequence encodes CAISGTGAATF.

CDR3 nucleotide sequence: TGTGCCAGCAGCGTAGATTGGGATACCTACAATGAGCAGTTCTTC. As protein: CASSVDWDTYNEQFF. V usage is TRBV9 and J usage is TRBJ2-1, with D uncertain. Germline V gives CDR1 SGDLS, CDR2 YYNGEE. This CDR3 spans 15 amino acids. V lost 0 bases and J 2 bases, leaving 9 bases between the germline ends.

The table lists this clone with a few counts. This rearrangement joins TRBV18 to TRBJ1-1; D gene uncertain. This CDR3 spans 14 amino acids. Trimming stripped 5 bases from V and 4 bases from J, with 14 bases between. Germline V gene sequence: CDR1 KGHSH, CDR2 LQKENI. Written as DNA, the CDR3 is TGTGCCAGCTCATCCACCCAAGTGGGCACTGAAGCTTTCTTT. It codes for CASSSTQVGTEAFF. Combining the CDR3 with reference TRBV18 and TRBJ1-1 gives the whole variable domain NAGVMQNPRHLVRRRGQEARLRCSPMKGHSHVYWYRQLPEEGLKFMVYLQKENIIDESGMPKERFSAEFPKEGPSILRIQQVVRGDSAAYFCASSSTQVGTEAFFGQGTRLTVV.

The gene calls are TRBV30 and TRBJ2-2; 7 bases are shared with TRBD1. The CDR3 has 14 residues. V trimming: 3 bases; J trimming: 2 bases; junction bases outside the gene matches: 3. CDR1 is GTSNPN and CDR2 is SVGIG in the germline V gene (reference sequence). The CDR3 coding sequence is TGTGCCTGGAGACAGGGGATTAACACCGGGGAGCTGTTTTTT. Its translation: CAWRQGINTGELFF. Variable domain in full (rest from reference TRBV30 and TRBJ2-2): SQTIHQWPATLVQPVGSPLSLECTVEGTSNPNLYWYRQAAGRGLQLLFYSVGIGQISSEVPQNLSASRPQDRQFILSSKKLLLSDSGFYLCAWRQGINTGELFFGEGSRLTVL.

V gene TRBV19 combines with J gene TRBJ1-5; tentative D call: TRBD1 (6 bases). V lost 7 bases and J 3 bases, leaving 10 bases between the germline ends. Germline V gives CDR1 LNHDA, CDR2 SQIVND (reference sequence). This CDR3 has 13 residues. CDR3 in DNA: TGTGCCAGTAACGAGGGGGACAATCAGCCCCAGCATTTT. Protein sequence: CASNEGDNQPQHF.

V usage is TRBV27 and J usage is TRBJ2-1; 9 nucleotides agree with TRBD1. Germline values: CDR1 MNHEY, CDR2 SMNVEV (reference sequence). There are 14 residues in the CDR3. Unmatched junction bases numbered 6, after V lost 4 bases and J lost 8 bases. The CDR3, as DNA: TGTGCCAGCAGTTCGCGACAGGGGGAGGATGAGCAGTTCTTC. Its translation: CASSSRQGEDEQFF.

The V gene is TRBV2, the J gene TRBJ2-5, with TRBD1 matching over 12 bases. There are 12 residues in the CDR3. The V gene end was trimmed by 9 bases and the J gene end by 4 bases; junction bases not matched to a gene: 0. Germline values: CDR1 SNHLY, CDR2 FYNNEI. This CDR3 reads CARGQGAETQYF. CDR3 nucleotide sequence: TGTGCCAGGGGACAGGGGGCAGAGACCCAGTACTTC.

The chain combines TRBV9 with TRBJ2-3; TRBD2 matches 7 bases. This CDR3 region has 18 residues. Losses at the gene ends were 0 bases for V and 2 bases for J; bases not matched to a gene: 12. The germline gives CDR1 SGDLS, CDR2 YYNGEE. This CDR3 is CASSVEGTSGVSTDTQYF. The DNA for the CDR3 is TGTGCCAGCAGCGTAGAGGGAACCAGCGGGGTATCCACAGATACGCAGTATTTT.

The rearrangement joins TRBV28 to TRBJ1-1, with 9 bases lining up with TRBD1. V was pared by 3 bases and J by 7 bases, with 9 bases of the junction left unmatched. The CDR3 is made up of 15 amino acids. Germline V gene sequence: CDR1 MDHEN, CDR2 SYDVKM. The CDR3: CASSFLDRGTGEAFF. The CDR3 DNA reads as TGTGCCAGCAGTTTTTTAGACAGGGGGACAGGTGAAGCTTTCTTT.

The chain couples TRBV19 to TRBJ1-2, with TRBD1 as a possible D gene (6 bases). CDR1 LNHDA and CDR2 SQIVND come from the germline V gene (reference sequence). The germline V and J ends were trimmed by 2 bases and 1 base, with 11 bases remaining between them. There are 15 residues in the CDR3. The CDR3 nucleotides are TGTGCCAGTAGTATACCTGGCAGGGGTAACTATGGCTACACCTTC. Translation gives CASSIPGRGNYGYTF.

This chain uses TRBV5-1 with TRBJ2-1; 12 bases are a match to TRBD2. V dropped 3 bases and J dropped 9; count of bases not matched to a gene: 10. Germline V gene sequence: CDR1 SGHRS, CDR2 YFSETQ. This CDR3 is 16 amino acids long. CDR3 loop: CASSSGLAGGLSEQFF. The CDR3, as DNA: TGCGCCAGCAGCTCGGGTCTAGCGGGGGGGCTTAGTGAGCAGTTCTTC.

This chain links TRBV6-5 with TRBJ2-1; 9 nucleotides line up with TRBD1. This CDR3 is 15 amino acids long. Germline CDR1 MNHEY, CDR2 SVGAGI. J lost 8 bases, V lost 7 bases, and 12 bases had no gene match. The CDR3 DNA reads as TGTGCCAGCAACCCCGGGACAGGGACGGTGGATGAGCAGTTCTTC. Translation: CASNPGTGTVDEQFF.

V usage is TRBV7-9 and J usage is TRBJ1-4; D not resolved. The CDR3 consists of 17 residues. The V and J ends lost 0 bases and 8 bases respectively, with 19 bases between them. Germline V CDR1 and CDR2: SEHNR, FQNEAQ (reference sequence). In DNA, the CDR3 is TGTGCCAGCAGCTTAGCTGCTGGACGGCTGAAGGAGGAAAAACTGTTTTTT. This sequence encodes CASSLAAGRLKEEKLFF.

The chain carries TRBV28 and TRBJ1-1; D is unresolved. The V end lost 6 bases, the J end lost 5 bases, and 19 bases lay between the germline ends. This CDR3 contains 15 residues. Germline CDR1 MDHEN, CDR2 SYDVKM. In nucleotides, the CDR3 is TGTGCCAGCAGCCCGTTTGTGGGAGGGTGGACTGAAGCTTTCTTT. Translated, it gives CASSPFVGGWTEAFF.

This rearrangement joins TRBV6-2 or TRBV6-3 to TRBJ2-7; D is ambiguous. The germline gives CDR1 MNHEY, CDR2 SVGEGT. Trimming cost V 0 bases and J 2 bases, with 8 bases left between them. The CDR3 sequence is 14 residues long. CDR3 DNA: TGTGCCAGCAGTTACTCGGCAGATACCTACGAGCAGTACTTC. It codes for CASSYSADTYEQYF.

The chain couples TRBV19 to TRBJ1-5; tentative D call: TRBD1 (6 bases). The germline CDR1 and CDR2 sequences are LNHDA and SQIVND (reference sequence). V lost 4 bases and J 5 bases, leaving 6 bases between the germline ends. The CDR3 spans 12 residues. In nucleotides, the CDR3 is TGTGCCAGTAGTAACAGGGATCAGCCCCAGCATTTT. This codes for CASSNRDQPQHF.

J is TRBJ1-3 and V is TRBV6-5; D unresolved. CDR1 is MNHEY and CDR2 is SVGAGI in the germline V gene. The CDR3 is 11 amino acids. V was trimmed by 6 bases and J by 4 bases, leaving 4 bases between them. CDR3 region: CASSQGNTIYF. The CDR3 region has the DNA TGTGCCAGCAGCCAAGGAAACACCATATATTTT.

The chain links TRBV4-2 to TRBJ1-5, with a possible D match to TRBD1 (5 bases). The CDR3 loop spans 15 amino acids. Looked up from germline, CDR1 is LGHNA and CDR2 is YNFKEQ. Between the trimmed V and J ends, which lost 3 bases and 1 base, there was a span of 10 bases. The DNA of the CDR3 is TGTGCCAGCAGCCATGCAGGGCAGAGCAATCAGCCCCAGCATTTT. Residues: CASSHAGQSNQPQHF.

This chain connects TRBV9 to TRBJ2-1; D is perhaps TRBD1 or TRBD2 (6 bases each). Trimming pared 3 bases from V and 4 bases from J, leaving 11 bases between. This CDR3 region has 14 residues. CDR1 SGDLS and CDR2 YYNGEE come from the germline V gene. The DNA of the CDR3 is TGTGCCAGCAGCGGTCAGGGGACTTACAATGAGCAGTTCTTC. Protein product: CASSGQGTYNEQFF.

This chain connects TRBV19 to TRBJ2-7; 13 nucleotides line up with TRBD2. Per germline, CDR1 LNHDA and CDR2 SQIVND (reference sequence). The CDR3 consists of 15 residues. V shed 6 bases, J shed 3 bases, and the junction held 5 bases outside the gene matches. In nucleotides, the CDR3 is TGTGCCAGTAGCCTGGGACTAGCGGGACTCTACGAGCAGTACTTC. This codes for CASSLGLAGLYEQYF.

The chain carries TRBV5-1 and TRBJ2-3; D call uncertain. V shed 0 bases and J shed 1 base, with 27 bases lying between them. Per the germline V gene, CDR1 is SGHRS and CDR2 is YFSETQ. The CDR3 loop spans 21 amino acids. DNA for the CDR3: TGCGCCAGCAGCTTGGGGATCCCCGGAATCTATACCAGGAGAGGCACAGATACGCAGTATTTT. It is translated as CASSLGIPGIYTRRGTDTQYF.

The chain carries TRBV7-6 and TRBJ2-7; no clear D. Germline V lookup: CDR1 SGHVS, CDR2 FNYEAQ. Deletions cut 6 bases from V and 1 base from J, with 10 bases between. The CDR3 is 13 amino acids. The CDR3 reads CASSRTGSYEQYF. CDR3 coding DNA: TGTGCCAGCAGTCGCACCGGGTCCTACGAGCAGTACTTC.

This clone was observed a single time. J is TRBJ2-2 and V is TRBV11-2, with D perhaps given as TRBD1 or TRBD2 (5 bases each). V lost 2 bases and J 0 bases, leaving 13 bases between the germline ends. The germline gives CDR1 SGHAT, CDR2 FQNNGV. This CDR3 contains 17 residues. The DNA of the CDR3 is TGTGCCAGCAGCTTATGGGCAGGGAGATCGAACACCGGGGAGCTGTTTTTT. This encodes CASSLWAGRSNTGELFF. Supplemented by reference TRBV11-2 and TRBJ2-2, the full variable domain reads EAGVAQSPRYKIIEKRQSVAFWCNPISGHATLYWYQQILGQGPKLLIQFQNNGVVDDSQLPKDRFSAERLKGVDSTLKIQPAKLEDSAVYLCASSLWAGRSNTGELFFGEGSRLTVL.

The chain couples TRBV9 to TRBJ1-1; D call uncertain. The CDR3 spans 15 residues. V lost 0 bases and J 0 bases, leaving 9 bases between the germline ends. Germline lookup yields CDR1 SGDLS and CDR2 YYNGEE. The DNA of the CDR3 is TGTGCCAGCAGCGTAGAGACCGTCATGAACACTGAAGCTTTCTTT. This codes for CASSVETVMNTEAFF.